This entry features one T cell receptor beta chain sequence. The record originates from a study of blood T cell repertoires in COVID-19. The V and J ends lost 3 bases and 3 bases respectively, with 14 bases between them. In germline, CDR1 is ENHRY, CDR2 SYGVKD. The CDR3 spans 15 residues. Measured with immunoSEQ multiplex PCR; TCRdb has only the in-frame clones, and not every one. The sample shows approximately 130,000 clones, 65% to 90% of them seen only once. The sequence came from a human donor in a cohort sampled during active COVID-19. Source material: peripheral blood. The rearrangement joins TRBV10-3 to TRBJ2-5, with a tentative D call TRBD1 (5 bases). The CDR3 loop is CAISDYQGREETQYF. The CDR3 nucleotides read TGTGCCATCAGTGATTACCAGGGCAGAGAAGAGACCCAGTACTTC.